Described below is a single T cell receptor (beta chain) sequence and its context. Its antigen is unknown. This sample stems from a study of regulatory T cells in long-lasting Graves disease. Study results and caveats: Those with persistent Graves' had less TCR diversity than newly diagnosed patients. Persistent disease preferred TRBV28, TRBJ1-2 and TRBJ2-5.

Trimming removed 5 bases at V and 5 bases at J, with 9 bases between. Germline lookup yields CDR1 GTSNPN and CDR2 SVGIG (reference sequence). The CDR3 length is 12 residues. CDR3-region Arm-PCR and iRepertoire HTBI primers produced the TCR beta libraries. Each CDR3 protein gets one entry after TCRdb re-called the multiplex PCR reads with MiXCR. The table includes around 460,000 distinct CDR3 sequences, about 20% detected once. The time point is: persistent/refractory GD, antithyroid drugs over 5 years with positive TRAb. PBMCs provided the RNA from which the TCR library was made. The sample consisted of peripheral blood mononuclear cells (PBMCs), taken when the disease was refractory, from a patient treated with antithyroid drugs. The chain recombines TRBV30 with TRBJ2-2, with a possible D match to TRBD1 (5 bases). This clonotype was obtained from a female donor with Graves disease. The CDR3 is CAWQTVTGELFF. CDR3 nucleotide sequence: TGTGCCTGGCAGACAGTGACCGGGGAGCTGTTTTTT.